This TCR beta chain was retrieved from a study of T cells in Graves' hyperthyroidism and ophthalmopathy. Study conclusions and caveats: Blood samples included most of the expanded thyroid clonotypes exceeding 0.001. Ophthalmopathy, as predicted by the model, came a median 6.5 months after the prediction.

This CDR3 has 14 residues. V was shortened by 8 bases and J by 3 bases, with 17 bases between the two germline ends. In germline, CDR1 is SGHVS, CDR2 FQNEAQ. TCR beta CDR3 regions were amplified from RNA transcripts. Using the HTBI primer set, a first-round RT-PCR was run on the TCR CDR3. TCRdb ran MiXCR on the multiplex PCR reads and lists one entry per CDR3 protein. The table shows roughly 570,000 distinct CDR3 sequences, with around 46% occurring only once. Points on this clonotype: Its antigen remains unknown.

Sequenced: peripheral blood or thyroid tissue (not recorded which). This chain uses TRBV7-8 with TRBJ2-7; a weak D match, TRBD1 (7 bases). The receptor was isolated from an adult woman with Graves' disease, either hyperthyroidism or ophthalmopathy (not recorded which). This CDR3 is CASVSRQGGYEQYF. As DNA, the CDR3 is TGTGCCAGCGTATCTCGCCAGGGGGGCTACGAGCAGTACTTC.